The 7 T cell receptor beta chains given below trace back to one sample, sequenced in a study of CD8+ T cells in alopecia areata. Treatment noted: oral pan-JAK inhibitor, 5-10 mg twice daily. RNA extraction was followed by reverse transcription into cDNA, which acted as the sequencing template. Repertoires were generated with immunoSEQ multiplex PCR, while TCRdb's copy carries only in-frame clones and drops some. The sample contains 95,000 to 150,000 clones, about 50% of which appear only once. This material consisted of CD4+ T cells sorted from blood, taken at week 4, from a patient treated with tofacitinib. Receptor source: a human donor with alopecia areata.

The chain recombines TRBV5-1 with TRBJ1-2; D is possibly TRBD1 (6 bases). V was clipped by 2 bases and J by 2 bases, with 10 bases between them. CDR1 and CDR2 (germline): SGHRS, YFSETQ. The CDR3 is made up of 14 amino acids. CDR3 sequence (DNA): TGCGCCAGCAGCTTAGATACAGGGAACTATGGCTACACCTTC. Encoded protein: CASSLDTGNYGYTF.

This clone has a handful of counts. The chain is built from TRBV30 and TRBJ2-1; the D is unclear. V lost 2 bases and J 2 bases, leaving 10 bases between the germline ends. Per germline, CDR1 GTSNPN and CDR2 SVGIG (reference sequence). CDR3 length: 14 residues. This CDR3 is CAWSRVRPYNEQFF. CDR3 nucleotides: TGTGCCTGGAGTCGGGTACGGCCCTACAATGAGCAGTTCTTC.

This clone was detected a few times. The rearrangement joins TRBV5-1 to TRBJ1-2; no clear D gene. This CDR3 is 14 amino acids long. V was pared by 4 bases and J by 4 bases, with 14 bases between. Per germline, CDR1 SGHRS and CDR2 YFSETQ. CDR3 sequence: CASSPDGTLYGYTF. The CDR3 region has the DNA TGCGCCAGCAGCCCGGACGGCACCCTCTATGGCTACACCTTC.

The chain is built from TRBV29-1 and TRBJ2-4; D ambiguous. The CDR3 is 14 residues long. Germline V gives CDR1 SQVTM, CDR2 ANQGSEA. V was pared by 4 bases and J by 1 base, with 11 bases between. Here the CDR3 DNA reads TGCAGCGTTGTTAGGGTCGGGGCCAAAAACATTCAGTACTTC. Its translation: CSVVRVGAKNIQYF.

The chain links TRBV4-2 to TRBJ1-6, with 8 bases identical to TRBD1. V lost 7 bases to trimming and J lost 8 bases; unmatched junction nucleotides: 4. The germline V gene encodes CDR1 LGHNA and CDR2 YNFKEQ. This CDR3 has 13 amino acids. CDR3 sequence reads: CASNRGEDSPLHF. CDR3 sequence (DNA): TGTGCCAGCAACAGGGGGGAGGATTCACCCCTCCACTTT.

This clone was observed a handful of times. CDR3 in amino acids: CASSQAAGVNYEQYF. The DNA for the CDR3 is TGTGCCAGCAGCCAAGCGGCGGGAGTAAACTACGAGCAGTACTTC. The J gene is TRBJ2-7, the V gene TRBV4-2; 7 positions match TRBD2. Losses at the gene ends were 1 base for V and 3 bases for J; bases not matched to a gene: 6. Germline loops: CDR1 LGHNA, CDR2 YNFKEQ. The CDR3 sequence is 15 residues long.

The CDR3 sequence: CATSIGEDSYSNQPQHF. The CDR3 region has the DNA TGTGCCACCAGCATCGGGGAGGACAGCTATAGCAATCAGCCCCAGCATTTT. This chain uses TRBV15 with TRBJ1-5; D perhaps matches TRBD1 (6 bases). This CDR3 is built from 17 residues. V was pared by 4 bases and J by 0 bases, with 16 bases between. In germline, CDR1 is LNHNV, CDR2 YYDKDF (reference sequence).